This is a list of T cell receptor beta chains from one sample in a study of T cell changes during pregnancy in multiple sclerosis. TCRdb's table, derived via immunoSEQ multiplex PCR, lists solely in-frame clones and lacks some. The profile covers tens of thousands of clones, with approximately 90% appearing a single time and roughly 1.5% taken by the ten largest. The sequencing here drew on peripheral blood, taken after pregnancy. These receptors were taken from a female donor with multiple sclerosis, enrolled in a pregnancy study. The CDR3 runs from the conserved cysteine through the conserved F or W. D genes are given only for firm matches. The listing skips clone size in some rows; elsewhere it reads once, few, many or a size class.

clone_size cdr3_length j_call d_call v_call cdr3_nt cdr3_aa
NA 15 TRBJ1-1 TRBD1 TRBV27 TGTGCCAGCAGTGCTATTGACAGGGGTTATACTGAAGCTTTCTTT CASSAIDRGYTEAFF
NA 14 TRBJ2-1 NA TRBV2 TGTGCCAGCAGTGTCGGGCGGGTATACAATGAGCAGTTCTTC CASSVGRVYNEQFF
NA 14 TRBJ2-7 NA TRBV13 TGTGCCAGCAGCTTGGGAGGACTACCTTACGAGCAGTACTTC CASSLGGLPYEQYF
NA 12 TRBJ1-5 NA TRBV28 TGTGCCAGCAGTTTACGGGGGCAGCCCCAGCATTTT CASSLRGQPQHF
NA 12 TRBJ2-7 TRBD1 TRBV7-3 TGTGCCAGCAGCTTCGGGACAGGCGAGCAGTACTTC CASSFGTGEQYF
NA 13 TRBJ1-1 NA TRBV4-2 TGTGCCAGCAGCCCCTCTCTAAACACTGAAGCTTTCTTT CASSPSLNTEAFF
NA 13 TRBJ2-7 TRBD2 TRBV5-1 TGCGCCAGCAAGGATGGGGGGGCCTACGAGCAGTACTTC CASKDGGAYEQYF
NA 15 TRBJ1-3 NA TRBV6-5 TGTGCCAGCAGATCCGGACGGGGCTCTGGAAACACCATATATTTT CASRSGRGSGNTIYF
NA 13 TRBJ2-7 NA TRBV30 TGTGCCTGGAGTGTACTATGGGGGGACGAGCAGTACTTC CAWSVLWGDEQYF
NA 13 TRBJ1-5 NA TRBV18 TGTGCCAGCTCACCGGCGGACAATCAGCCCCAGCATTTT CASSPADNQPQHF
NA 15 TRBJ2-2 NA TRBV30 TGTGCCTGGAGTCTCGGCAGGGGTCACACCGGGGAGCTGTTTTTT CAWSLGRGHTGELFF
NA 16 TRBJ1-1 TRBD1 TRBV5-1 TGCGCCAGCAGGAATCGTCCAGGGGGCATCAACACTGAAGCTTTCTTT CASRNRPGGINTEAFF
once 15 TRBJ1-2 NA TRBV27 TGTGCCAGCAGTTTATCTTGGGGGGGATCGGATGGCTACACCTTC CASSLSWGGSDGYTF
NA 13 TRBJ2-5 NA TRBV12-5 TGTGCTAGTGGTTTTGCAGGAACCGAGACCCAGTACTTC CASGFAGTETQYF
NA 12 TRBJ1-2 TRBD1 TRBV29-1 TGCAGCGGGGGACAGCGCAACTATGGCTACACCTTC CSGGQRNYGYTF
few 20 TRBJ2-1 TRBD2 TRBV4-1 TGCGCCAGCAGCCAAGATACGGGAACGGGAGGGTTCGGTATACGCGATGAGCAGTTCTTC CASSQDTGTGGFGIRDEQFF
NA 17 TRBJ2-6 NA TRBV7-3 TGTGCCAGCAGCCCCGGGACTCTCCCGTCTGGGGCCAACGTCCTGACTTTC CASSPGTLPSGANVLTF
NA 15 TRBJ1-4 TRBD1 TRBV27 TGTGCCAGCAAACAGGGGTCTGGGACTAATGAAAAACTGTTTTTT CASKQGSGTNEKLFF
NA 18 TRBJ2-3 NA TRBV12-5 TGTGCTAGTAACTTCCCTACCTATACTTCCTCTAGCACAGATACGCAGTATTTT CASNFPTYTSSSTDTQYF
NA 16 TRBJ2-1 TRBD2 TRBV9 TGTGCCAGCAGCTCCCGCTCCGGGACTAGCCCCAATGAGCAGTTCTTC CASSSRSGTSPNEQFF
NA 13 TRBJ1-4 NA TRBV11-2 TGTGCCACCGCGGGGGACCTTAATGAAAAACTGTTTTTT CATAGDLNEKLFF
NA 17 TRBJ2-1 TRBD2 TRBV5-1 TGCGCCAGCAGCAGGGGGCCTAGCGGGAGGATGGACAATGAGCAGTTCTTC CASSRGPSGRMDNEQFF
few 16 TRBJ2-1 TRBD1 TRBV27 TGTGCCAGCAGTGTATCAGGGGGCGAATCATACAATGAGCAGTTCTTC CASSVSGGESYNEQFF
NA 17 TRBJ2-5 TRBD2 TRBV4-2 TGTGCCAGCAGCCCAGGCCGAGCGGGAGTGGCCCAAGAGACCCAGTACTTC CASSPGRAGVAQETQYF
few 15 TRBJ2-5 TRBD1 TRBV4-3 TGCGCCAGCAGCCGAACCCAGGACAGGGCAGAGACCCAGTACTTC CASSRTQDRAETQYF
once 15 TRBJ2-5 NA TRBV7-9 TGTGCCAGCAGCTTATTTGGTCAGGGTGAGGAGACCCAGTACTTC CASSLFGQGEETQYF
NA 17 TRBJ1-5 TRBD1 TRBV7-2 TGTGCCAGCAGCGAGGGGACAGGGCGGGCTCGCAATCAGCCCCAGCATTTT CASSEGTGRARNQPQHF
NA 15 TRBJ2-7 NA TRBV6-6 TGTGCCAGCAGTAGGGCCGGGGACAACTCCTACGAGCAGTACTTC CASSRAGDNSYEQYF
NA 13 TRBJ2-7 TRBD2 TRBV6-5 TGTGCCAGCTTGGGACTAGCGGAATCCGAGCAGTACTTC CASLGLAESEQYF
NA 15 TRBJ2-3 TRBD2 TRBV5-4 TGTGCCAGCAGCAAACCGGGACTAGCGGGAGATACGCAGTATTTT CASSKPGLAGDTQYF
NA 15 TRBJ2-7 TRBD2 TRBV28 TGTGCCAGCAGTACTGTACTAGCGGGCGGGGACGAGCAGTACTTC CASSTVLAGGDEQYF
NA 19 TRBJ2-1 TRBD2 TRBV4-2 TGTGCCAGCAGCCGGAACCCGGGACACCTTTTAGCGGGGGACAATGAGCAGTTCTTC CASSRNPGHLLAGDNEQFF
NA 13 TRBJ1-1 NA TRBV5-1 TGCGCCAGCAGCTTGGCGACAGACACTGAAGCTTTCTTT CASSLATDTEAFF
NA 14 TRBJ2-7 NA TRBV7-2 TGTGCCAGCAGCTCAGACAGGCGATCCTACGAGCAGTACTTC CASSSDRRSYEQYF
NA 18 TRBJ2-1 TRBD2 TRBV7-8 TGTGCCAGCAGCTTAGGGCGTAGCGGGGGAGAGTACGACAATGAGCAGTTCTTC CASSLGRSGGEYDNEQFF
NA 15 TRBJ2-1 TRBD2 TRBV10-3 TGTGCCATCAGTATAGCGGGAGGGATTGCGGGAGAGCAGTTCTTC CAISIAGGIAGEQFF
NA 14 TRBJ1-5 TRBD1 TRBV7-9 TGTGCCAGCAGCTACGGGACAGAAAGACAGCCCCAGCATTTT CASSYGTERQPQHF
NA 14 TRBJ2-7 NA TRBV5-1 TGCGCCAGCAGCTTGGAGGCAGGCCGCTACGAGCAGTACTTC CASSLEAGRYEQYF
once 15 TRBJ2-3 TRBD1 TRBV5-1 TGCGCCAGCAGCCATGGACAGGGGAGCACAGATACGCAGTATTTT CASSHGQGSTDTQYF
NA 12 TRBJ2-7 NA TRBV7-2 TGTGCCAGCAGCTTAACGCGCTACGAGCAGTACTTC CASSLTRYEQYF
NA 15 TRBJ2-7 TRBD2 TRBV2 TGTGCCAGCAGTGATAGACTAGCGGGCACCTACGAGCAGTACTTC CASSDRLAGTYEQYF
NA 14 TRBJ2-7 NA TRBV28 TGTGCCAGCAGCCTCATGGAGGGACGATACGAGCAGTACTTC CASSLMEGRYEQYF
NA 16 TRBJ1-3 TRBD1 TRBV14 TGTGCCAGCAGCCAAGCCGGGAGGGGGCGCGGAAACACCATATATTTT CASSQAGRGRGNTIYF
once 11 TRBJ1-4 NA TRBV20-1 TGCAGTGCTAGACGGAATGAAAAACTGTTTTTT CSARRNEKLFF
NA 15 TRBJ1-2 NA TRBV7-9 TGTGCCAGCAGCTTAGGAGGGGAGGAAAGCTATGGCTACACCTTC CASSLGGEESYGYTF
NA 14 TRBJ2-1 TRBD2 TRBV30 TGTGCCTGGACTCCCAGAGGTAGCGGGAGTGAGCAGTTCTTC CAWTPRGSGSEQFF
NA 17 TRBJ2-7 TRBD2 TRBV28 TGTGCCAGCTTAACCGGGACTAGCGGGAAGAGCTCCTACGAGCAGTACTTC CASLTGTSGKSSYEQYF
once 16 TRBJ2-3 TRBD2 TRBV12-5 TGTGCTAGTGGTTTGGTCAAAGCGGGGGGAACAGATACGCAGTATTTT CASGLVKAGGTDTQYF
NA 14 TRBJ1-3 NA TRBV7-9 TGTGCCAGCAGCTCCCAGGGTTTTGGAAACACCATATATTTT CASSSQGFGNTIYF
NA 15 TRBJ2-2 NA TRBV19 TGTGCCAGTAGTCCTCGGAAGGGGGACACCGGGGAGCTGTTTTTT CASSPRKGDTGELFF
NA 17 TRBJ2-1 TRBD2 TRBV5-1 TGCGCCAGCAGCTTGGACCGGGGGGGGTTCTCCTACAATGAGCAGTTCTTC CASSLDRGGFSYNEQFF
few 14 TRBJ2-3 TRBD1 TRBV5-1 TGCGCCAGCAGCCCGGGACAGGGAACAGATACGCAGTATTTT CASSPGQGTDTQYF
NA 14 TRBJ2-5 NA TRBV5-1 TGCGCCAGCAGGGCGGAGGGGATCCAAGAGACCCAGTACTTC CASRAEGIQETQYF
NA 13 TRBJ2-5 TRBD2 TRBV28 TGTGCCAGCACGCGGGGGGTAGCAGAGACCCAGTACTTC CASTRGVAETQYF
few 15 TRBJ1-2 NA TRBV7-2 TGTGCCAGCAGCTACCCCGGGACTTCGGTTGGTGGCTACACCTTC CASSYPGTSVGGYTF
NA 17 TRBJ2-1 NA TRBV4-3 TGCGCCAGCAGCCAAGAACATATTCCGGGATCCTACAATGAGCAGTTCTTC CASSQEHIPGSYNEQFF
once 18 TRBJ1-1 TRBD1 TRBV4-1 TGCGCCAGCAGCCAAGTCTCCGGACAGGGGAACCCGAACACTGAAGCTTTCTTT CASSQVSGQGNPNTEAFF